A selection of T cell receptor beta chains follows, all from one sample in a study of cytotoxic CD8 clonotypes in ibrutinib-treated CLL. Produced via immunoSEQ multiplex PCR; TCRdb's table is partial and in-frame only. The sample comprises around 97,000 clones, almost 80% of which are singletons, and under 35% rests with the top ten. The sample in question was PBMCs, obtained after 12 months of ibrutinib treatment. The origin of the receptors is a human donor with chronic lymphocytic leukemia. Both conserved end residues are part of each CDR3. Each record gives: D gene, J gene, clone size, V gene, CDR3 DNA, CDR3 protein. A D gene is named only where the DNA matches it firmly. Only part of the rows carry a size: once, few, many, or a class if the clone is expanded.

.	TRBJ1-4	.	TRBV6-6	TGTGCCAGCAGTTACAGTCGTAATGAAAAACTGTTTTTT	CASSYSRNEKLFF
.	TRBJ1-6	once	TRBV6-5	TGTGCCAGCAGTTTAAGGGATAATTCACCCCTCCACTTT	CASSLRDNSPLHF
TRBD2	TRBJ2-3	.	TRBV5-1	TGCGCCAGCAGCTTTACGGGGGGTTTCACAGATACGCAGTATTTT	CASSFTGGFTDTQYF
TRBD2	TRBJ2-1	few	TRBV4-2	TGTGCCAGCAGCTCACCAACGACTGTCGGGAGCGGGGCCAATGAGCAGTTCTTC	CASSSPTTVGSGANEQFF
.	TRBJ1-3	once	TRBV9	TGTGCCAGCAGCGTAGAGACAGGCGGTGGAAACACCATATATTTT	CASSVETGGGNTIYF
.	TRBJ1-1	.	TRBV5-6	TGTGCCAGCAGCTTTCCTAGTGGGGACACTGAAGCTTTCTTT	CASSFPSGDTEAFF
TRBD1	TRBJ2-7	.	TRBV5-4	TGTGCCAGCAGCGTGGGCCGGGACAGATACTACGAGCAGTACTTC	CASSVGRDRYYEQYF
TRBD1	TRBJ2-7	.	TRBV6-1	TGTGCCAGCAGTGACAGCCGGGACAGCAGCTACGAGCAGTACTTC	CASSDSRDSSYEQYF
.	TRBJ2-7	.	TRBV9	TGTGCCAGCAGCGTTGGCGGGACATCTTCCTACGAGCAGTACTTC	CASSVGGTSSYEQYF
TRBD1	TRBJ1-2	.	TRBV27	TGTGCCAGCAGTTTAAGACAGGGCAACTATGGCTACACCTTC	CASSLRQGNYGYTF
TRBD1	TRBJ2-5	.	TRBV19	TGTGCCAGTAGTTCCGGGACAGGGGGGTACCAAGAGACCCAGTACTTC	CASSSGTGGYQETQYF
TRBD1	TRBJ1-2	.	TRBV5-1	TGCGCCAGCAGCTTGGTACAGGGGACAGGAACTAACTATGGCTACACCTTC	CASSLVQGTGTNYGYTF
TRBD1	TRBJ1-4	.	TRBV28	TGTGCCAGCAGCACAAAGGGGGCAAAACTGTTTTTT	CASSTKGAKLFF
.	TRBJ2-5	.	TRBV19	TGTGCCAGTAGCCTACAGGGAATGGAAGAGACCCAGTACTTC	CASSLQGMEETQYF
.	TRBJ2-7	.	TRBV7-9	TGTGCCAGCAGCCCCCGGGTTGTGGGGATCAACGAGCAGTACTTC	CASSPRVVGINEQYF
.	TRBJ2-1	once	TRBV7-3	TGTGCCAGCAGCCGGACAGCTAAGATGTATGAGCAGTTCTTC	CASSRTAKMYEQFF
.	TRBJ2-3	.	TRBV7-9	TGTGCCAGCAGCTTAGGGGTAGGAGGTTTTGTAGATACGCAGTATTTT	CASSLGVGGFVDTQYF
TRBD2	TRBJ2-5	.	TRBV13	TGTGCCAGCAGCGCCGGACTAGCGGGACCGACAGAAGAGACCCAGTACTTC	CASSAGLAGPTEETQYF
TRBD1	TRBJ2-5	.	TRBV2	TGTGCCAGCAGTGTGTTTGACAGGGCTCAAGAGACCCAGTACTTC	CASSVFDRAQETQYF
.	TRBJ2-7	.	TRBV7-9	TGTGCCAGCAGCAAGCAGGGGTTAGTATACGAGCAGTACTTC	CASSKQGLVYEQYF
.	TRBJ2-4	few	TRBV27	TGTGCCAGCAGTGCCTGGGGGATTCAGTACTTC	CASSAWGIQYF
.	TRBJ1-2	.	TRBV6-4	TGTGCCAGCAGACAAACGCAGCCTCTTCCGCCAGGCTACACCTTC	CASRQTQPLPPGYTF
.	TRBJ2-7	.	TRBV12-5	TGTGCTAGTGGTTTGGAGGAGGGGGGGGAGCAGTACTTC	CASGLEEGGEQYF